Below, 27 T cell receptor beta chains from the same sample are listed, as sequenced in a study of memory CD4+ T cells and cytomegalovirus serostatus. Clones were sequenced by immunoSEQ multiplex PCR, and TCRdb holds only the in-frame ones, with some missing. The sample holds 48,000 or so clones, around four fifths seen once. The sort gate was single viable CD3+CD4+CD8-CD45RO+ cells for memory CD4+ T cells. Sequencing was performed on memory CD4+ T cells from blood. Source of these receptors: an adult in good health and CMV-seronegative.

The chain carries TRBV19 and TRBJ2-7, with a possible D match to TRBD2 (6 bases). Looked up from germline, CDR1 is LNHDA and CDR2 is SQIVND (reference sequence). The CDR3 loop spans 14 amino acids. V was shortened by 5 bases and J by 0 bases, with 11 bases between the two germline ends. This CDR3 reads CASSPGLPSYEQYF. Here the CDR3 DNA reads TGTGCCAGTAGTCCCGGACTACCCTCCTACGAGCAGTACTTC.

V is TRBV5-1 and J is TRBJ1-1; no clear D. V dropped 0 bases and J dropped 2 bases, with 11 bases sitting between them. The length of the CDR3 is 15 residues. Germline assignment: CDR1 SGHRS and CDR2 YFSETQ. This CDR3 reads CASSLASTPNTEAFF. In DNA form, the CDR3 reads TGCGCCAGCAGCTTGGCATCGACACCCAACACTGAAGCTTTCTTT.

The chain links TRBV2 to TRBJ2-7; 9 nucleotides line up with TRBD1. CDR3 length: 14 amino acids. The V segment lost 5 bases and the J segment 2 bases; nucleotides outside the gene matches: 4. The germline gives CDR1 SNHLY, CDR2 FYNNEI. The chain's CDR3 is CASSLTGGTYEQYF. Written as DNA, the CDR3 is TGTGCCAGCAGTCTGACAGGGGGGACCTACGAGCAGTACTTC. The variable domain in full, with the rest retrieved from reference TRBV2 and TRBJ2-7, is EPEVTQTPSHQVTQMGQEVILRCVPISNHLYFYWYRQILGQKVEFLVSFYNNEISEKSEIFDDQFSVERPDGSNFTLKIRSTKLEDSAMYFCASSLTGGTYEQYFGPGTRLTVT.

J is TRBJ2-5 and V is TRBV7-2, with 8 positions matching TRBD2. This CDR3 region has 14 residues. Trimming took 8 bases from V and 1 from J; bases not matched to a gene: 6. Germline V gene data show CDR1 as SGHTA and CDR2 as FQGNSA. The CDR3 sequence is CASAPGGPQETQYF. The CDR3 DNA is TGTGCCAGCGCCCCGGGGGGGCCCCAAGAGACCCAGTACTTC.

V usage is TRBV30 and J usage is TRBJ2-1; D might be TRBD2 (7 bases). CDR3 size: 14 residues. Germline CDR1 is GTSNPN and CDR2 is SVGIG (reference sequence). Trimming stripped 2 bases from V and 6 bases from J, with 14 bases between. The CDR3 DNA reads as TGTGCCTGGAGTATTGAACGGGGGGCCAATGAGCAGTTCTTC. It codes for CAWSIERGANEQFF.

The genes are TRBV29-1 and TRBJ2-3; TRBD2 matches at 7 bases. Germline trimming cut 6 bases from V and 2 bases from J; bases unmatched to any gene: 14. CDR3 length equals 16 residues. Looked up from germline, CDR1 is SQVTM and CDR2 is ANQGSEA. CDR3 region: CSVSTLYRDYTDTQYF. CDR3 sequence (DNA): TGCAGCGTGTCGACACTCTACCGGGACTACACAGATACGCAGTATTTT.

The chain carries TRBV10-1 and TRBJ2-1; 10 bases fit TRBD2. V lost 0 bases to trimming and J lost 7 bases; unmatched junction nucleotides: 6. The CDR3 covers 16 residues. CDR1 WNHNN and CDR2 SYGVQD come from the germline V gene (reference sequence). CDR3 sequence: CASSESRLAGGNEQFF. The CDR3 DNA reads as TGCGCCAGCAGTGAGTCCCGACTAGCGGGTGGGAATGAGCAGTTCTTC.

The rearrangement joins TRBV28 to TRBJ2-3; the D is unclear. This CDR3 is 15 amino acids long. Germline V gene data show CDR1 as MDHEN and CDR2 as SYDVKM. Trimming took 5 bases from V and 1 from J, leaving 13 bases between them. In nucleotides, the CDR3 is TGTGCCAGCAGTCCCCCCCAATGGGGCACAGATACGCAGTATTTT. Encoded protein: CASSPPQWGTDTQYF.

This chain joins TRBV2 and TRBJ2-5; D is undetermined. The CDR3 runs 14 residues. V lost 3 bases to trimming and J lost 5 bases, with 13 bases between them. The germline CDR1 and CDR2 sequences are SNHLY and FYNNEI. The CDR3 DNA sequence: TGTGCCAGCAGTGATCCGCCGTTTGAGGAGACCCAGTACTTC. Protein: CASSDPPFEETQYF.

This sequence joins TRBV28 and TRBJ2-4; 7 nucleotides match TRBD1. The CDR3 runs 16 residues. The germline V gene has CDR1 MDHEN and CDR2 SYDVKM. V dropped 5 bases and J dropped 7; count of bases not matched to a gene: 14. CDR3 coding DNA: TGTGCCAGCAGTCCCCTGGGGCAGGGGGATGGGAACATTCAGTACTTC. This encodes CASSPLGQGDGNIQYF.

This clone turned up a few times. The chain couples TRBV6-1 to TRBJ2-7; perhaps D is TRBD1 or TRBD2 (5 bases each). Trimming took off 2 bases at V and 3 bases at J, with 11 bases between the two ends. Germline CDR1 is MNHNS and CDR2 is SASEGT. The CDR3 extends over 14 amino acids. The DNA for the CDR3 is TGTGCCAGCAGTGAACCGGGGCCCTTCTACGAGCAGTACTTC. Its protein product is CASSEPGPFYEQYF.

V usage is TRBV30 and J usage is TRBJ2-6; either TRBD1 or TRBD2 may supply D (6 bases each). With 6 bases removed from V and 0 bases from J, the gap between germline ends came to 18 bases. CDR3 length: 17 amino acids. Germline assignment: CDR1 GTSNPN and CDR2 SVGIG (reference sequence). CDR3 region: CACFYRGPTSGANVLTF. CDR3 in DNA: TGTGCCTGCTTTTATCGGGGGCCGACCTCTGGGGCCAACGTCCTGACTTTC.

This chain uses TRBV27 with TRBJ2-7, with a possible D match to TRBD1 (5 bases). V was trimmed by 4 bases and J by 0 bases, leaving 10 bases between them. From germline, CDR1 is MNHEY and CDR2 SMNVEV (reference sequence). This CDR3 is 14 amino acids long. For the CDR3, the DNA is TGTGCCAGCAGTTACAGGTCTAGCTCCTACGAGCAGTACTTC. Translated, it gives CASSYRSSSYEQYF.

J is TRBJ2-5 and V is TRBV7-9; D not certain. The CDR3 has 17 residues. Germline V gives CDR1 SEHNR, CDR2 FQNEAQ (reference sequence). V was pared by 1 base and J by 2 bases, with 17 bases between. The CDR3 spells CASSLGSGGAPQETQYF. The DNA of the CDR3 is TGTGCCAGCAGCTTAGGGTCAGGCGGAGCCCCTCAAGAGACCCAGTACTTC.

J is TRBJ2-3 and V is TRBV2; D is unclear. Trimming shortened V by 1 base and J by 0 bases, and 5 bases separated the two germline ends. The CDR3 sequence is 14 residues long. Germline V CDR1 and CDR2: SNHLY, FYNNEI. The CDR3 spells CASSEGLSTDTQYF. The CDR3 DNA sequence: TGTGCCAGCAGTGAAGGACTTAGCACAGATACGCAGTATTTT.

V is TRBV5-1 and J is TRBJ2-2; D is unclear. This CDR3 is built from 14 residues. The germline gives CDR1 SGHRS, CDR2 YFSETQ. Trimming took off 4 bases at V and 1 base at J, with 8 bases between the two ends. In DNA, the CDR3 is TGCGCCAGCAGCCCAAGGCTGAACACCGGGGAGCTGTTTTTT. Amino acid sequence: CASSPRLNTGELFF.

The J gene is TRBJ1-1, the V gene TRBV7-8, with 8 nucleotides matching TRBD1. The CDR3 is 13 amino acids. V lost 5 bases, J lost 6 bases, and 5 bases stayed unmatched. CDR1 SGHVS and CDR2 FQNEAQ come from the germline V gene. CDR3 bases: TGTGCCAGCAGCATAGACAGGGGCGCTGAAGCTTTCTTT. Translated, it gives CASSIDRGAEAFF.

The rearrangement uses TRBV6-5 and TRBJ1-2; D gene ambiguous. V was pared by 6 bases and J by 3 bases, with 17 bases between. This CDR3 contains 15 residues. Germline V gives CDR1 MNHEY, CDR2 SVGAGI. The CDR3 DNA reads TGTGCCAGCAGAACTTGGTCGGGCTTGGACTATGGCTACACCTTC. This sequence encodes CASRTWSGLDYGYTF.

This rearrangement joins TRBV19 to TRBJ1-5; 8 nucleotides match TRBD1. J gave up 2 bases and V 4 bases, and 1 base lay outside the gene matches. Per germline, CDR1 LNHDA and CDR2 SQIVND (reference sequence). The CDR3 is made up of 14 amino acids. The CDR3 coding sequence is TGTGCCAGTAGTACGACAGGGGGCAATCAGCCCCAGCATTTT. Residues: CASSTTGGNQPQHF.

The chain recombines TRBV5-6 with TRBJ2-7, with no clear D. The CDR3 is 15 residues long. V lost 4 bases, J lost 2 bases, and 16 bases lay in between. Germline V gene lookup returns CDR1 SGHDT and CDR2 YYEEEE. CDR3 loop: CASSPRTGSPYEQYF. The DNA of the CDR3 is TGTGCCAGCAGCCCCCGGACCGGGTCTCCCTACGAGCAGTACTTC.

The chain employs TRBV6-5 and TRBJ2-7, with D uncertain. The CDR3 covers 11 residues. CDR1 MNHEY and CDR2 SVGAGI come from the germline V gene. V shed 8 bases and J shed 2 bases, with 7 bases lying between them. The CDR3 loop is CASQDPYEQYF. The CDR3 DNA follows: TGTGCCAGCCAGGACCCCTACGAGCAGTACTTC.

This sequence joins TRBV7-2 and TRBJ1-4, with D perhaps TRBD1 (6 bases). Germline assignment: CDR1 SGHTA and CDR2 FQGNSA. Trimming shortened V by 5 bases and J by 0 bases, and 13 bases separated the two germline ends. The CDR3 runs to 16 residues. CDR3 nucleotide sequence: TGTGCCAGCAGCCGAGTGGGGGGCTCAACTAATGAAAAACTGTTTTTT. Its protein is CASSRVGGSTNEKLFF.

This sequence joins TRBV7-6 and TRBJ2-7; 11 bases map to TRBD1. V lost 5 bases, J lost 4 bases, and 10 bases stayed unmatched. CDR3 size: 16 residues. From germline, CDR1 is SGHVS and CDR2 FNYEAQ. For the CDR3, the DNA is TGTGCCAGCAGCCCGCAGGGGGGACAGGGGGTATACGAGCAGTACTTC. Translated, it gives CASSPQGGQGVYEQYF. Full variable domain (rest looked up from reference TRBV7-6 and TRBJ2-7): GAGVSQSPRYKVTKRGQDVALRCDPISGHVSLYWYRQALGQGPEFLTYFNYEAQQDKSGLPNDRFSAERPEGSISTLTIQRTEQRDSAMYRCASSPQGGQGVYEQYFGPGTRLTVT.

This clone was found once. The V gene is TRBV11-2, the J gene TRBJ2-7; D tentatively reads TRBD1 or TRBD2 (5 bases each). Between the trimmed V and J ends, which lost 3 bases and 5 bases, there was a span of 5 bases. CDR1 is SGHAT and CDR2 is FQNNGV in the germline V gene. This CDR3 region has 11 residues. CDR3 region: CASSLGDEQYF. The CDR3 DNA sequence: TGTGCCAGCAGCTTGGGGGACGAGCAGTACTTC.

This rearrangement joins TRBV5-1 to TRBJ1-6; 10 bases align to TRBD1. V was pared by 4 bases and J by 11 bases, with 6 bases of the junction left unmatched. CDR3 length: 14 amino acids. Germline V lookup: CDR1 SGHRS, CDR2 YFSETQ. This CDR3 is CASSPGQGRTPLHF. CDR3 sequence (DNA): TGCGCCAGCAGCCCGGGACAGGGGAGGACACCCCTCCACTTT. Filled out from reference TRBV5-1 and TRBJ1-6, the complete variable domain reads KAGVTQTPRYLIKTRGQQVTLSCSPISGHRSVSWYQQTPGQGLQFLFEYFSETQRNKGNFPGRFSGRQFSNSRSEMNVSTLELGDSALYLCASSPGQGRTPLHFGNGTRLTVT.

Only a few counts were recorded for this clone. The rearrangement joins TRBV5-4 to TRBJ1-3; D gene unclear. This CDR3 comprises 12 residues. V shed 0 bases and J shed 4 bases, with 2 bases lying between them. Germline CDR1 SGHNT, CDR2 YYREEE (reference sequence). The CDR3 coding sequence is TGTGCCAGCAGCTTGGCCGGAAACACCATATATTTT. Its protein product is CASSLAGNTIYF.

CDR3 loop: CATSRARGNEKLFF. Here the CDR3 DNA reads TGTGCCACCAGCAGAGCCCGGGGTAATGAAAAACTGTTTTTT. The chain couples TRBV15 to TRBJ1-4; D remains unclear. Trimming took 1 base from V and 4 from J, leaving 7 bases between them. There are 14 residues in the CDR3. Germline V gene sequence: CDR1 LNHNV, CDR2 YYDKDF (reference sequence).